This record looks at one T cell receptor (beta chain) sequence and its context. The data are from a study of blood T cells in healthy people across ages. There are 17 residues in the CDR3. Germline trimming cut 2 bases from V and 3 bases from J; bases unmatched to any gene: 6. The germline V gene encodes CDR1 MNHEY and CDR2 SVGEGT. Total RNA extraction produced at least 5.5 micrograms (per sample) for the study. Using a J-beta primer mix together with a sample-barcoded 5' primer, a second PCR was run for roughly 6 to 11 cycles. MiXCR, applied by TCRdb to the 5' RACE reads, yields one record per CDR3 protein. Among 700,000 to 800,000 distinct CDR3 sequences listed, roughly 47% were seen once.

The sequence came from a woman aged 60-70 years in good health. The rearrangement uses TRBV6-2 or TRBV6-3 and TRBJ2-7, with 14 bases fitting TRBD2. Sequenced: blood. CDR3 amino acids: CASSYRSGLAGGYEQYF. CDR3 sequence (DNA): TGTGCCAGCAGTTACCGAAGCGGACTAGCGGGAGGCTACGAGCAGTACTTC.